The clone carrying this T cell receptor (beta chain) was seen a handful of times. These data originate in a study of T cell repertoires in cytomegalovirus infection. The CDR3 spans 15 residues. Losses at the gene ends were 6 bases for V and 4 bases for J; bases not matched to a gene: 10. A single record per CDR3 protein comes from TCRdb applying MiXCR to the reads. The sample carries hundreds of thousands of distinct CDR3 sequences, under 40% recorded once. The receptor was isolated from a human donor in good health (CMV status not recorded). Some clones in this sample may be carry-over from other donors' samples. The material sequenced was PBMCs. This chain uses TRBV12-3 or TRBV12-4 with TRBJ2-7, with TRBD1 matching over 9 bases. CDR3 DNA sequence: TGTGCCAGCAGGGGGGCAGGGACAGGGATTTACGAGCAGTACTTC. This gives the protein CASRGAGTGIYEQYF.